What follows describes a single T cell receptor (beta chain). Its antigen is unidentified. The PCR used 60 Vbeta and 13 Jbeta primers. Assay: immunoSEQ multiplex PCR; the TCRdb copy retains only in-frame clones and omits some. The data contain over 35,000 clones, approximately 70% of them seen just once; the ten biggest clones take up roughly 3.7%. The data stem from a study of cytomegalovirus exposure and HLA in healthy donors. The study, taken as a whole, reports: In a later analysis, several top co-occurrence clusters appeared linked to parvovirus B19, influenza, CMV and Epstein-Barr virus. HLA alleles showed associations with some 17,000 TCR beta sequences in a later analysis, at a 0.05 false discovery rate. In a later analysis, HLA-associated beta chains showed higher expansion and lower generation probabilities than comparable chains.

CDR1 is SGHVS, CDR2 FQNEAQ, per germline. V shed 5 bases, J shed 5 bases, and the junction held 7 bases outside the gene matches. The CDR3 totals 14 residues. Donors were nominally healthy when sampled, though unrecorded immune exposures were likely. Sequencing used PBMCs. V and J are TRBV7-8 and TRBJ2-7, with 9 bases fitting TRBD1. The clonotype was recovered from a middle-aged man in good health and CMV-seronegative. The CDR3 spells CASSPGTGNHEQYF. CDR3 DNA: TGTGCCAGCAGCCCCGGGACAGGGAACCACGAGCAGTACTTC.